This T cell receptor beta chain was recovered during a study of pediatric ulcerative colitis. Germline loops: CDR1 MNHEY, CDR2 SVGAGI. The CDR3 loop spans 12 amino acids. Between the trimmed V and J ends, which lost 6 bases and 1 base, there was a span of 4 bases. This was a survey-level run. The data were produced by immunoSEQ multiplex PCR, yet TCRdb's version contains in-frame clones alone and is incomplete. The sample gives about 64,000 clones, less than 90% of which show up once; under 3.5% is in the top ten. The sample holds one count of this clone. Colonoscopy and blood draw happened at the same time.

The receptor was derived from a boy younger than 18 with severe ulcerative colitis. The sequenced material came from blood. J is TRBJ2-4 and V is TRBV6-5, with unresolved D. CDR3 region: CASRTAKNIQYF. In DNA form, the CDR3 reads TGTGCCAGCAGGACGGCCAAAAACATTCAGTACTTC.